This TCR beta chain was sequenced for a study of metastatic and nonmetastatic thyroid tumors. At the level of the study: Where malignant and benign thyroid patients were concerned, repertoires were compared across blood and tumor or nodule tissue.

As concerns this clone: An end of the junction does not agree with germline; a read error may underlie this.

No treatment had been given to any patient before thyroid surgery. TCRdb re-called clones from the PCR reads using MiXCR. This sample has some 41,000 clones, with roughly 3.1% found just once. Sequencing was done on a sample of blood. This TCR derives from a female donor with papillary thyroid cancer or a benign thyroid nodule (not recorded which). Some clones in this sample may be carry-over from other donors' samples.

CDR3 amino acids: CASSYVTGHLNTESFF. The CDR3 nucleotides are TGTGCCAGCAGTTACGTTACGGGACACTTGAACACTGAATCTTTCTTT. The genes are TRBV6-2 or TRBV6-3 and TRBJ1-1, with D possibly TRBD1 on 6 matching bases. The germline V gene has CDR1 MNHEY and CDR2 SVGEGT. The CDR3 sequence is 16 residues long.